Listed here are 22 T cell receptor beta chains from one sample, sequenced in a study of OX40 agonist ivuxolimab in advanced cancers. Libraries were prepared by immunoSEQ multiplex PCR; TCRdb keeps only in-frame clonotypes and omits some of them. The table shows about 79,000 clones, with about nine tenths occurring only once. Sequenced material: CD4+ or CD8+ T cells sorted from blood, taken in a trial of the OX40 agonist ivuxolimab. The receptors shown here come from an adult with an advanced solid tumor such as melanoma, head and neck, liver or kidney cancer.

This rearrangement joins TRBV6-6 to TRBJ1-1; D remains unclear. V was clipped by 0 bases and J by 7 bases, with 9 bases between them. The germline V gene encodes CDR1 MNHNY and CDR2 SVGAGI (reference sequence). This CDR3 spans 13 amino acids. This CDR3 is CASSYSRSDEAFF. CDR3 DNA: TGTGCCAGCAGTTACTCGAGATCTGATGAAGCTTTCTTT.

This chain links TRBV19 with TRBJ2-5, with TRBD1 matching over 9 bases. The CDR3 loop spans 14 amino acids. The V gene end was trimmed by 8 bases and the J gene end by 5 bases; junction bases not matched to a gene: 9. Germline V gene sequence: CDR1 LNHDA, CDR2 SQIVND (reference sequence). The chain's CDR3 is CASRKGQGYETQYF. The CDR3 DNA sequence: TGTGCCAGTCGAAAGGGACAGGGATACGAGACCCAGTACTTC.

The chain uses TRBV14 and TRBJ2-3; TRBD2 might be the D (6 bases). This CDR3 contains 16 residues. Germline assignment: CDR1 SGHDN and CDR2 FVKESK. The V gene lost 0 bases and the J gene lost 4 bases, with 14 bases spanning the gap. CDR3 protein: CASSQDKGGWPDTQYF. CDR3 DNA: TGTGCCAGCAGCCAAGACAAGGGAGGATGGCCAGATACGCAGTATTTT.

This chain joins TRBV5-6 and TRBJ1-5; 8 bases fit TRBD1. The CDR3 is 14 amino acids. Unmatched junction bases numbered 9, after V lost 4 bases and J lost 9 bases. Per the germline V gene, CDR1 is SGHDT and CDR2 is YYEEEE. In nucleotides, the CDR3 is TGTGCCAGCAGCCTAGGGACAGGCCTTTTGCCCCAGCATTTT. It yields the protein CASSLGTGLLPQHF.

This sequence joins TRBV28 and TRBJ1-1; D unclear. The V gene lost 7 bases and the J gene lost 4 bases, with 7 bases spanning the gap. Germline assignment: CDR1 MDHEN and CDR2 SYDVKM. The CDR3 is 11 amino acids. The CDR3 nucleotides read TGTGCCAGCAACCGGGGCACTGAAGCTTTCTTT. This gives the protein CASNRGTEAFF. The full variable domain, in which reference TRBV28 and TRBJ1-1 provide the parts outside the CDR3, is DVKVTQSSRYLVKRTGEKVFLECVQDMDHENMFWYRQDPGLGLRLIYFSYDVKMKEKGDIPEGYSVSREKKERFSLILESASTNQTSMYLCASNRGTEAFFGQGTRLTVV.

The chain employs TRBV5-4 and TRBJ2-3; tentatively, D is TRBD1 or TRBD2 (7 bases each). Germline-derived CDR1 and CDR2 are SGHNT and YYREEE (reference sequence). The CDR3 covers 16 residues. Deletions cut 5 bases from V and 0 bases from J, with 16 bases between. CDR3 nucleotide sequence: TGTGCCAGCAGTTCCTCAGGGGGGGGAAGCACAGATACGCAGTATTTT. It specifies CASSSSGGGSTDTQYF.

V usage is TRBV11-1 and J usage is TRBJ2-3; D is uncertain. CDR3 length: 16 amino acids. Germline-derived CDR1 and CDR2 are SGHAT and FQDESV (reference sequence). V lost 2 bases to trimming and J lost 0 bases, with 12 bases between them. This chain's CDR3 is CASSLQLPTSTDTQYF. The CDR3 nucleotides are TGTGCCAGCAGCTTACAGCTACCCACTAGCACAGATACGCAGTATTTT.

The chain is built from TRBV18 and TRBJ2-2; 10 bases fit TRBD1. Germline trimming cut 3 bases from V and 4 bases from J; bases unmatched to any gene: 8. CDR3 length equals 17 residues. The germline gives CDR1 KGHSH, CDR2 LQKENI. The CDR3 sequence is CASSPFLGQGGTGELFF. CDR3 in DNA: TGTGCCAGCTCACCTTTCCTCGGACAGGGGGGCACCGGGGAGCTGTTTTTT.

V and J are TRBV6-1 and TRBJ1-2; no clear D gene. CDR1 is MNHNS and CDR2 is SASEGT in the germline V gene. CDR3 size: 13 residues. Trimming shortened V by 6 bases and J by 5 bases, and 13 bases separated the two germline ends. This CDR3 reads CASRATFPYGYTF. Written as DNA, the CDR3 is TGTGCCAGCAGAGCTACCTTCCCTTATGGCTACACCTTC.

The rearrangement uses TRBV4-1 and TRBJ2-3, with D unresolved. Germline assignment: CDR1 MGHRA and CDR2 YSYEKL. Trimming pared 0 bases from V and 12 bases from J, leaving 13 bases between. The CDR3 runs to 13 residues. As DNA, the CDR3 is TGCGCCAGCAGCCAAGAAAGACAAGGAAATCAGTATTTT. This translates into CASSQERQGNQYF.

This clone was recorded once. The chain combines TRBV29-1 with TRBJ2-6; D tentatively reads TRBD1 or TRBD2 (5 bases each). The CDR3 consists of 16 residues. Germline V gene lookup returns CDR1 SQVTM and CDR2 ANQGSEA. Trimming took 3 bases from V and 0 from J, leaving 12 bases between them. CDR3 sequence: CSVDGDPTSGANVLTF. Written as DNA, the CDR3 is TGCAGCGTTGATGGGGACCCCACCTCTGGGGCCAACGTCCTGACTTTC. The whole variable domain, remainder taken from reference TRBV29-1 and TRBJ2-6, is SAVISQKPSRDICQRGTSLTIQCQVDSQVTMMFWYRQQPGQSLTLIATANQGSEATYESGFVIDKFPISRPNLTFSTLTVSNMSPEDSSIYLCSVDGDPTSGANVLTFGAGSRLTVL.

This clone came up once. The chain uses TRBV5-1 and TRBJ2-5; 9 positions agree with TRBD1. J lost 5 bases, V lost 1 base, and 9 bases had no gene match. Germline V gene data show CDR1 as SGHRS and CDR2 as YFSETQ. This CDR3 has 16 residues. The chain's CDR3 is CASSLSGTGSWETQYF. In nucleotides, the CDR3 is TGCGCCAGCAGCTTGTCCGGGACAGGGTCTTGGGAGACCCAGTACTTC.

The chain joins TRBV4-2 to TRBJ1-1; TRBD1 is a possible D gene (6 bases). The ends were cut back, 1 base at V and 10 bases at J, with 16 bases in the middle. The CDR3 runs to 14 residues. The germline V gene encodes CDR1 LGHNA and CDR2 YNFKEQ. CDR3 nucleotides: TGTGCCAGCAGCCAAGTGGGTCAGGGGTCGGCAGCTTTCTTT. Encoded protein: CASSQVGQGSAAFF.

This chain links TRBV5-1 with TRBJ2-7; a possible D gene is TRBD2 (5 bases). The V gene's germline CDR1 is SGHRS and CDR2 YFSETQ. The V end was cut by 0 bases, the J end by 3 bases, with 13 bases between. CDR3 length: 15 residues. CDR3 coding DNA: TGCGCCAGCAGCTTGGCCGTAGGGAGTGGCTACGAGCAGTACTTC. Its translation: CASSLAVGSGYEQYF.

The chain has TRBV4-2 and TRBJ2-3, with 12 bases identical to TRBD2. CDR1 is LGHNA, CDR2 YNFKEQ, per germline. V shed 0 bases and J 3 bases; nucleotides not matched to a gene: 4. The CDR3 totals 17 residues. As DNA, the CDR3 is TGTGCCAGCAGCCAAGATCTTCTAGCGGGAGGGACAGATACGCAGTATTTT. Its translation is CASSQDLLAGGTDTQYF.

The chain links TRBV11-3 to TRBJ2-7, with 7 bases matching TRBD1. Germline values: CDR1 SGHNT, CDR2 YENEEA. J lost 0 bases, V lost 2 bases, and 13 bases had no gene match. The CDR3 length is 18 residues. CDR3 in DNA: TGTGCCAGCAGCTTACTCCCCTCGACAGGGCCGAACTCCTACGAGCAGTACTTC. This gives the protein CASSLLPSTGPNSYEQYF. Looking up the rest from reference TRBV11-3 and TRBJ2-7 gives the full variable domain: EAGVVQSPRYKIIEKKQPVAFWCNPISGHNTLYWYLQNLGQGPELLIRYENEEAVDDSQLPKDRFSAERLKGVDSTLKIQPAELGDSAVYLCASSLLPSTGPNSYEQYFGPGTRLTVT.

The rearrangement links TRBV19 to TRBJ2-2; 14 bases match TRBD2. Per the germline V gene, CDR1 is LNHDA and CDR2 is SQIVND (reference sequence). There are 17 residues in the CDR3. V was pared by 4 bases and J by 6 bases, with 7 bases of the junction left unmatched. The CDR3 DNA sequence: TGTGCCAGTAGTAGCGGTAGACTAGCGGGAGGGGCCGGGGAGCTGTTTTTT. The encoded protein is CASSSGRLAGGAGELFF.

The gene calls are TRBV27 and TRBJ1-6; D perhaps matches TRBD1 (5 bases). The V end lost 1 base, the J end lost 5 bases, and 12 bases lay between the germline ends. Germline loops: CDR1 MNHEY, CDR2 SMNVEV (reference sequence). This CDR3 is 16 amino acids long. In nucleotides, the CDR3 is TGTGCCAGCAGTTTATATCGGTTGGGGGATAATTCACCCCTCCACTTT. Its protein is CASSLYRLGDNSPLHF.

The chain has TRBV7-2 and TRBJ1-1, with D perhaps matching TRBD1 (6 bases). CDR1 is SGHTA and CDR2 is FQGNSA in the germline V gene. This CDR3 has 14 amino acids. Trimming shortened V by 5 bases and J by 5 bases, and 15 bases separated the two germline ends. CDR3 sequence reads: CASSRDPGETEAFF. In nucleotides, the CDR3 is TGTGCCAGCAGCCGGGACCCAGGGGAAACTGAAGCTTTCTTT.

In its sample, this clone was seen once. The rearrangement links TRBV15 to TRBJ1-4; possible D gene TRBD1, 5 bases. V gave up 6 bases and J gave up 3 bases, with 11 bases separating them. CDR3 length: 14 residues. CDR1 is LNHNV, CDR2 YYDKDF, per germline (reference sequence). The DNA for the CDR3 is TGTGCCACCAGGCGGGGGAAGGCTAATGAAAAACTGTTTTTT. It translates to CATRRGKANEKLFF. Using reference TRBV15 and TRBJ1-4 for the parts outside the CDR3, the full variable domain is DAMVIQNPRYQVTQFGKPVTLSCSQTLNHNVMYWYQQKSSQAPKLLFHYYDKDFNNEADTPDNFQSRRPNTSFCFLDIRSPGLGDTAMYLCATRRGKANEKLFFGSGTQLSVL.

The J gene is TRBJ2-2, the V gene TRBV30, with D perhaps TRBD1 (6 bases). Germline V CDR1 and CDR2: GTSNPN, SVGIG (reference sequence). The CDR3 extends over 15 amino acids. Trimming left V 6 bases short and J 4 bases short, with 18 bases between. CDR3 coding DNA: TGTGCCTGCCGGGACATTAGTCAGAGCACCGGGGAGCTGTTTTTT. This sequence encodes CACRDISQSTGELFF.

The DNA of the CDR3 is TGTGCCAGCAGCTTAGGGGACCGGAGTAATTCACCCCTCCACTTT. Amino acids: CASSLGDRSNSPLHF. The chain links TRBV7-2 to TRBJ1-6; perhaps TRBD1 as D (5 bases). Trimming pared 1 base from V and 6 bases from J, leaving 10 bases between. This CDR3 comprises 15 residues. From germline, CDR1 is SGHTA and CDR2 FQGNSA. Using reference TRBV7-2 and TRBJ1-6 for the parts outside the CDR3, the full variable domain is GAGVSQSPSNKVTEKGKDVELRCDPISGHTALYWYRQSLGQGLEFLIYFQGNSAPDKSGLPSDRFSAERTGGSVSTLTIQRTQQEDSAVYLCASSLGDRSNSPLHFGNGTRLTVT.